This TCR beta chain is from a study of cytomegalovirus exposure and HLA in healthy donors. Study summary: Unique TCR beta sequences numbering 120 million or so came from about 180 million T cells in an earlier analysis. Findings of the study overall: Later on, analysis showed that most CMV-associated TCR beta chains appeared to be HLA-restricted. What a later analysis reportedly showed was that an Asian-associated ancestry cluster had fewer N-insertions than the approximately 700-donor mean. In a later analysis, specific HLA alleles were associated with under 20,000 TCR beta sequences at a 0.05 false discovery rate.

A multiplex PCR was run with 60 Vbeta primers and 13 Jbeta primers. The protocol was immunoSEQ multiplex PCR, while the TCRdb copy is restricted to in-frame clones and leaves out a portion. The data show around 130,000 clones, with 60% to 80% seen just once and 1.5% to 2% held by the top ten. Of note for this clone: Its antigen remains unknown.

Sequencing used PBMCs. The TCR comes from a woman in her 30s in good health and CMV-seronegative.

CDR3 sequence reads: CASSLKAGAQPAFF. CDR3 nucleotides: TGTGCCAGCAGCCTGAAGGCTGGAGCCCAGCCGGCTTTCTTT. The chain combines TRBV7-2 with TRBJ1-1; D is ambiguous. V lost 5 bases and J 11 bases, leaving 21 bases between the germline ends. In germline, CDR1 is SGHTA, CDR2 FQGNSA. The CDR3 spans 14 residues.